Reported below is one TCR beta chain. Its target is unknown. This sample is part of a study of response to subunit inactivated influenza vaccine. Points from the study as a whole: Seasonal influenza vaccination, on each occasion, was suggested by the authors to recruit few new T cells.

The CDR3 contains 14 residues. In germline, CDR1 is SGHAT, CDR2 FQNNGV. V dropped 4 bases and J dropped 8; count of bases not matched to a gene: 3. MiXCR, run by TCRdb on the RT-PCR reads, gives a single entry per CDR3 protein. The table has approximately 170,000 distinct CDR3 sequences, approximately 15% seen once; the top ten hold roughly 24%. The sequences come from CD8+ T cells sorted from PBMCs, collected roughly 5 days after vaccination. The chain recombines TRBV11-2 with TRBJ2-1, with 12 bases identical to TRBD2. This clonotype originated in a man aged 50-60 years who received an inactivated influenza vaccine. DNA of the CDR3: TGTGCCAGCAGCTCTAGCGGGAGGGCCGATGAGCAGTTCTTC. This encodes CASSSSGRADEQFF.